The rows below give T cell receptor beta chains drawn from one sample of a study of blood T cell repertoires in COVID-19. Clones were read by immunoSEQ multiplex PCR, and TCRdb kept only the in-frame ones, dropping some. The table includes approximately 210,000 clones, about four fifths detected once. The specimen sequenced was PBMCs or T cells enriched from blood (not recorded which). These receptors originate from a woman in her forties or fifties with acute COVID-19. CDR3s include the opening cysteine and the closing phenylalanine or tryptophan. Each record gives: J gene, V gene, clone size, D gene, CDR3 DNA, CDR3 protein. A D gene is named only where the DNA matches it firmly. Size tells how often a clone was seen (once, few, many) or the class of an expanded clone, and some rows leave it out.

>TRBJ2-1|TRBV7-2|once|TRBD2
TGTGCCAGCAGCTTAGTGACTAGCGGGGGGGCCTTCAATGAGCAGTTCTTC
CASSLVTSGGAFNEQFF
>TRBJ1-2|TRBV9|few|TRBD1
TGTGCCAGCAGCGTCACAGGGGGCGGCTATGGCTACACCTTC
CASSVTGGGYGYTF
>TRBJ2-1|TRBV7-2|NA|NA
TGTGCCAGCAGCTTAACTCCAGGGTCCAATGAGCAGTTCTTC
CASSLTPGSNEQFF
>TRBJ2-1|TRBV29-1|NA|TRBD2
TGCAGCGGCGGGACTAGCGGGGTCCATGAGCAGTTCTTC
CSGGTSGVHEQFF
>TRBJ2-7|TRBV3-1/TRBV3-2|NA|TRBD1
TGTGCCAGCAGCCGAGGGCAACGAGGACAGGGCTGGGACGAGCAGTACTTC
CASSRGQRGQGWDEQYF
>TRBJ2-5|TRBV10-3|NA|NA
TGTGCCATCAGTGAGTCGGCTGGTCAAGAGACCCAGTACTTC
CAISESAGQETQYF
>TRBJ1-1|TRBV18|NA|TRBD1
TGTGCCAGCTCACCGCAGGGGGGGAACACTGAAGCTTTCTTT
CASSPQGGNTEAFF
>TRBJ2-3|TRBV11-3|NA|NA
TGTGCCAGCAGCTCCCCGACAGAAAGCACAGATACGCAGTATTTT
CASSSPTESTDTQYF
>TRBJ2-3|TRBV7-2|NA|NA
TGTGCCAGCAGCTTAGGTGGAACCGGGTCAGATACGCAGTATTTT
CASSLGGTGSDTQYF
>TRBJ1-3|TRBV7-2|NA|NA
TGTGCCAGCAGCTTAGATTATCGGGGTTCTGGAAACACCATATATTTT
CASSLDYRGSGNTIYF
>TRBJ1-6|TRBV4-3|NA|NA
TGCGCCAGCAGCCAAGATTGGTCAGGGGCTTTTTATAATTCACCCCTCCACTTT
CASSQDWSGAFYNSPLHF
>TRBJ1-2|TRBV12-3/TRBV12-4|once|TRBD1
TGTGCCAGCAGCCCGGACAGGGTTGGCTACACCTTC
CASSPDRVGYTF
>TRBJ2-5|TRBV11-3|few|NA
TGTGCCAGCAGCTTAGGGGTGGGGGCCAACTCGGAGACCCAGTACTTC
CASSLGVGANSETQYF
>TRBJ2-1|TRBV10-3|NA|TRBD1
TGTGCCATCAGTCGTCCGCGGGACAGGGGTTACAATGAGCAGTTCTTC
CAISRPRDRGYNEQFF
>TRBJ1-5|TRBV28|few|NA
TGTGCCCCCAAAACCCGGGATCAGCCCCAGCATTTT
CAPKTRDQPQHF
>TRBJ1-1|TRBV19|NA|NA
TGTGCCAGTAGTCAGAAGAGGGGGATTGAAGCTTTCTTT
CASSQKRGIEAFF
>TRBJ1-2|TRBV15|NA|NA
TGTGCCACCAGCAGAGATCGCGGCTCCGGCTACACCTTC
CATSRDRGSGYTF
>TRBJ1-1|TRBV7-2|NA|NA
TGTGCCAGCAGCTTAGCAGGGGGTGCATACACTGAAGCTTTCTTT
CASSLAGGAYTEAFF
>TRBJ2-4|TRBV6-2/TRBV6-3|NA|NA
TGTGCCAGCAGTTTTACGGGGTTAACCCGAAACATTCAGTACTTC
CASSFTGLTRNIQYF
>TRBJ2-7|TRBV27|NA|TRBD2
TGTGCCAGCAGTGAAACCGGGACTAGAGACTACGAGCAGTACTTC
CASSETGTRDYEQYF
>TRBJ2-3|TRBV19|NA|NA
TGTGCCAGTAGCGACAGGGGAGGGGTAGCGCGCACAGATACGCAGTATTTT
CASSDRGGVARTDTQYF
>TRBJ2-5|TRBV29-1|NA|NA
TGCAGCGTTGCGGGTGGGTCGCCAGGGGAGACCCAGTACTTC
CSVAGGSPGETQYF
>TRBJ2-1|TRBV19|NA|TRBD1
TGTGCCAGTAAAAACCCCGGACAGGGCAATGAGCAGTTCTTC
CASKNPGQGNEQFF
>TRBJ2-7|TRBV6-5|NA|NA
TGTGCCAGCAGTCCTGCGGGCGTATCCTACGAGCAGTACTTC
CASSPAGVSYEQYF
>TRBJ1-1|TRBV18|NA|NA
TGTGCCAGCTCTACCACCCATAGCGCTGAAGCTTTCTTT
CASSTTHSAEAFF
>TRBJ1-6|TRBV6-5|NA|TRBD1
TGTGCCAGCAGACGGGGACAGGGGGTAGTGACCCTCCACTTT
CASRRGQGVVTLHF
>TRBJ1-2|TRBV5-5|NA|NA
TGTGCCAGCAGCCCCTCGTCGGGGATTGGCTACACCTTC
CASSPSSGIGYTF
>TRBJ2-3|TRBV7-2|NA|NA
TGTGCCAGCAGCTTAGAGTCACTAGACACAGATACGCAGTATTTT
CASSLESLDTDTQYF
>TRBJ2-5|TRBV4-1|NA|NA
TGCGCCAGCAGCCAGGTTCATGGAAGCGTACAAGAGACCCAGTACTTC
CASSQVHGSVQETQYF
>TRBJ1-2|TRBV28|NA|TRBD1
TGTGCCAGCACCCCTATCTCAGGGGGCCCCTATGGCTACACCTTC
CASTPISGGPYGYTF
>TRBJ1-1|TRBV4-3|few|NA
TGCGCCAGCAGCCCCGGAGGAGGACTCCTGAACACTGAAGCTTTCTTT
CASSPGGGLLNTEAFF
>TRBJ2-2|TRBV9|once|TRBD2
TGTGCCAGCAGCGTAGATGGTACTAGCGATGTCGGGGAGCTGTTTTTT
CASSVDGTSDVGELFF
>TRBJ1-5|TRBV4-1|few|NA
TGCGCCAGCAGCCAAGCCCAGGGATACCAGCCCCAGCATTTT
CASSQAQGYQPQHF
>TRBJ1-2|TRBV14|NA|NA
TGTGCCAGCAGCCCCCGCGGCTATGGCTACACCTTC
CASSPRGYGYTF
>TRBJ2-2|TRBV11-3|NA|NA
TGTGCCAGCAGCTTAGTTTCAGCGGACACCGGGGAGCTGTTTTTT
CASSLVSADTGELFF
>TRBJ2-7|TRBV18|NA|NA
TGTGCCAGCTCAGTCGCACAGGGCTCCTACGAGCAGTACTTC
CASSVAQGSYEQYF
>TRBJ2-6|TRBV21-1|NA|NA
TGTGCCAGCAGCAAAGATCACAGGGCGCCCTCTGGGGCCAACGTCCTGACTTTC
CASSKDHRAPSGANVLTF
>TRBJ2-4|TRBV14|NA|NA
TGTGCCAGCAGCCAAAGTGACCGGGACACAAACATTCAGTACTTC
CASSQSDRDTNIQYF
>TRBJ1-2|TRBV6-2/TRBV6-3|NA|NA
TGTGCCAGCAGTTACGAGGTACTTTATGGCTACACCTTC
CASSYEVLYGYTF
>TRBJ2-7|TRBV28|NA|NA
TGTGCCAGCAGTTCTGCACAGGGCGTGACGCAGTACTTC
CASSSAQGVTQYF
>TRBJ2-1|TRBV5-6|NA|TRBD2
TGTGCCAGCAGCTTCACTAGCGGCGTATACAATGAGCAGTTCTTC
CASSFTSGVYNEQFF
>TRBJ2-7|TRBV7-8|NA|NA
TGTGCCAGCAGCTTAGGGACAGCGAGCTCCTACGAGCAGTACTTC
CASSLGTASSYEQYF
>TRBJ1-5|TRBV27|NA|TRBD1
TGTGCCAGCAGTTTACGAAACAGGGGGGCCGGCAATCAGCCCCAGCATTTT
CASSLRNRGAGNQPQHF
>TRBJ1-1|TRBV28|NA|TRBD1
TGTGCCAGCACCCTCCGGCAGGGGGGCGCTGAAGCTTTCTTT
CASTLRQGGAEAFF
>TRBJ2-5|TRBV5-5|NA|NA
TGTGCCAGCAGCCCGTCGCCCGGGACAACCTCCCAAGAGACCCAGTACTTC
CASSPSPGTTSQETQYF
>TRBJ2-1|TRBV19|NA|NA
TGTGCCAGTAGTATAGCCAGGGATTACAATGAGCAGTTCTTC
CASSIARDYNEQFF
>TRBJ1-2|TRBV29-1|NA|TRBD1
TGCAGCGTGGAGACTGCGGGACAGAATAACTATGGCTACACCTTC
CSVETAGQNNYGYTF
>TRBJ1-4|TRBV28|NA|NA
TGTGCCAGCAGCAACTCCGCCCGTGACTCTGAAAAACTGTTTTTT
CASSNSARDSEKLFF
>TRBJ2-5|TRBV2|NA|TRBD1
TGTGCCAGCAGTTTAGAACAGGGGGCTCAAGGAGAGACCCAGTACTTC
CASSLEQGAQGETQYF
>TRBJ1-1|TRBV27|NA|NA
TGTGCCAGCAGTTTGGGGGGTACGGGCACTGAAGCTTTCTTT
CASSLGGTGTEAFF
>TRBJ1-3|TRBV5-1|few|NA
TGCGCCAGCAGCGACACAGGGTACTCTGGAAACACCATATATTTT
CASSDTGYSGNTIYF
>TRBJ1-1|TRBV6-2/TRBV6-3|NA|NA
TGTGCCAGCAGTGGTCAGTTGAACACTGAAGCTTTCTTT
CASSGQLNTEAFF
>TRBJ1-5|TRBV25-1|NA|TRBD1
TGTGCCAGCCGTGGACAGGGCAATCAGCCCCAGCATTTT
CASRGQGNQPQHF
>TRBJ2-2|TRBV30|NA|TRBD1
TGTGCCTGGAGTGGAGGTCTGGACAGGGGGCTTCCCGGGGAGCTGTTTTTT
CAWSGGLDRGLPGELFF
>TRBJ2-7|TRBV2|few|NA
TGTGCCAGCATGAGGACAGCCGCCTCCTACGAGCAGTACTTC
CASMRTAASYEQYF
>TRBJ1-4|TRBV3-1/TRBV3-2|once|NA
TGTGCCAGCAGCCAAGTTAGAGTTGAGGGAGCAAAGGAAAAACTGTTTTTT
CASSQVRVEGAKEKLFF
>TRBJ2-5|TRBV9|NA|TRBD2
TGTGCCAGCACGAGCGGGGGACTTTGGGGGGAGACCCAGTACTTC
CASTSGGLWGETQYF
>TRBJ2-7|TRBV7-2|few|NA
TGTGCCAGCAGCCCTAGGGCCCCTGGTAGCGGTGATTACGAGCAGTACTTC
CASSPRAPGSGDYEQYF
>TRBJ1-6|TRBV4-1|NA|TRBD1
TGCGCCAGCAGCCAAGAATGGAGGACAGGGGCCTCACCCCTCCACTTT
CASSQEWRTGASPLHF
>TRBJ1-5|TRBV28|NA|NA
TGTGCCAGCAGTACGCTAGGTGTAAAGCATTTT
CASSTLGVKHF